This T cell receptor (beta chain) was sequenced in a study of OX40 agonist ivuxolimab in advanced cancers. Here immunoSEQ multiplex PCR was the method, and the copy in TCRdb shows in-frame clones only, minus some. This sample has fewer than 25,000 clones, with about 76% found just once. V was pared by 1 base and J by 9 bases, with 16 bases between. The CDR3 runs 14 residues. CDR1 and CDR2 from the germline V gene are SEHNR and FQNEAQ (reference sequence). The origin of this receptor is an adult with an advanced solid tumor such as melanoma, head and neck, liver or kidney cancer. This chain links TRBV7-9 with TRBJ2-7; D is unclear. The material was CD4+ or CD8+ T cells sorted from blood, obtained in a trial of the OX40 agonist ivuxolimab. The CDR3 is CASSLDLAAKGQYF. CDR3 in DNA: TGTGCCAGCAGCTTAGATCTGGCTGCTAAAGGGCAGTACTTC.